Below are 2 T cell receptor beta chains sequenced from a single sample in a study. MiXCR, applied by TCRdb to the 5' RACE reads, yields one record per CDR3 protein. The sample shows about 6,400 distinct CDR3 sequences, 55% to 70% of them seen only once. What was sequenced was tumor-infiltrating memory CD4+ T cells sorted from the breast tumor. Subset reported: memory CD4+ T cells, CD4+CD45RO+CD25-. The origin of the receptors is a female donor with breast cancer.

The J gene is TRBJ2-5, the V gene TRBV12-3 or TRBV12-4, with D possibly TRBD1 on 5 matching bases. The CDR3 extends over 12 amino acids. Trimming took 6 bases from V and 7 from J, leaving 12 bases between them. CDR3 in DNA: TGTGCCAGCAGGCCAGGGATAGGGACCCAGTACTTC. Protein: CASRPGIGTQYF.

This chain links TRBV20-1 with TRBJ2-3, with a weak D call TRBD2 (5 bases). This CDR3 is 15 amino acids long. V lost 1 base, J lost 3 bases, and 14 bases lay in between. Germline V gene lookup returns CDR1 DFQATT and CDR2 SNEGSKA (reference sequence). The CDR3 spells CSARGLTNPTDTQYF. The CDR3 DNA sequence: TGCAGTGCTAGAGGATTGACTAACCCAACAGATACGCAGTATTTT.